These 13 T cell receptor beta chains originate from one sample sequenced in a study of T-cell reconstitution after alpha-beta-depleted transplantation in children. Unique molecular identifiers were used in preparing the TCRbeta library. One entry per CDR3 protein, called by TCRdb with MiXCR from the PCR reads. This sample has a few hundred thousand distinct CDR3 sequences, with 11% found just once. The sequencing here drew on PBMCs from the stem cell graft donor, taken from the stem cell graft. The receptor source for this set is a human donor who donated a stem cell graft to a child with acute myeloid leukemia.

This clonotype was observed at least ten times. The rearrangement uses TRBV7-2 and TRBJ2-3; maybe TRBD2 (6 bases). CDR3 size: 15 residues. Trimming pared 2 bases from V and 0 bases from J, leaving 9 bases between. Germline V gene lookup returns CDR1 SGHTA and CDR2 FQGNSA. CDR3 bases: TGTGCCAGCAGCTTAACGGGGGATAGCACAGATACGCAGTATTTT. It codes for CASSLTGDSTDTQYF.

This clonotype was detected many times. At one end, the junction sequence differs from germline, possibly due to a read error. The chain couples TRBV5-1 to TRBJ1-5; the D is unclear. Germline V gene lookup returns CDR1 SGHRS and CDR2 YFSETQ. The CDR3 sequence is 14 residues long. The CDR3 nucleotides read TGTGCCAGCAGCTTAGGCGGTAGCAATCAGCCCCAGCATTTT. Translating gives CASSLGGSNQPQHF.

This clonotype was counted ten times or more. The chain has TRBV5-1 and TRBJ2-1; 11 nucleotides match TRBD2. J was trimmed by 6 bases and V by 5 bases; bases with no gene match: 4. The CDR3 is made up of 14 amino acids. CDR1 is SGHRS, CDR2 YFSETQ, per germline. CDR3 loop: CASSTSGGSNEQFF. The CDR3 DNA reads as TGCGCCAGCAGTACTAGCGGGGGATCCAATGAGCAGTTCTTC.

Of note for this clonotype: One base away lies a much larger clone, so this may be a sequencing read error. The J gene is TRBJ1-6, the V gene TRBV12-3 or TRBV12-4; D unclear. The CDR3 length is 12 residues. Trimming pared 9 bases from V and 7 bases from J, leaving 10 bases between. CDR3 in amino acids: CASFHGNSPLHF. CDR3 DNA: TGTGCCAGTTTTCACGGGAATTCACCCCTCCACTTT.

V gene TRBV7-9 combines with J gene TRBJ2-1; 7 positions agree with TRBD2. Germline lookup yields CDR1 SEHNR and CDR2 FQNEAQ (reference sequence). The CDR3 runs to 13 residues. The V and J ends lost 4 bases and 10 bases, in that order; junction bases with no gene match: 7. The CDR3 is CASSSPGTNEQFF. In nucleotides, the CDR3 is TGTGCCAGCAGCTCGCCCGGGACTAACGAGCAGTTCTTC.

The gene calls are TRBV4-2 and TRBJ2-2, with 8 bases lining up with TRBD2. Germline-derived CDR1 and CDR2 are LGHNA and YNFKEQ. Losses at the gene ends were 1 base for V and 6 bases for J; bases not matched to a gene: 10. The CDR3 runs 17 residues. The CDR3: CASSQASGGGQAGELFF. CDR3 in DNA: TGTGCCAGCAGCCAAGCGTCGGGAGGGGGTCAAGCCGGGGAGCTGTTTTTT.

This rearrangement joins TRBV20-1 to TRBJ2-1, with unresolved D. The CDR3 runs 13 residues. Germline V gives CDR1 DFQATT, CDR2 SNEGSKA (reference sequence). The V gene lost 3 bases and the J gene lost 1 base, with 7 bases spanning the gap. CDR3 sequence: CSAREKSYNEQFF. The CDR3 DNA is TGCAGTGCTAGGGAGAAGTCCTACAATGAGCAGTTCTTC.

This clonotype showed up just a few times. The chain carries TRBV3-1 and TRBJ2-5, with a possible D match to TRBD1 (5 bases). V lost 10 bases, J lost 0 bases, and 9 bases lay in between. CDR1 and CDR2 (germline): LGHDT, YNNKEL (reference sequence). The CDR3 is made up of 12 amino acids. This CDR3 is CATRQHQETQYF. The CDR3 DNA sequence: TGTGCCACCCGACAGCACCAAGAGACCCAGTACTTC.

The V call is TRBV29-1, the J call TRBJ2-2, with D unresolved. Per germline, CDR1 SQVTM and CDR2 ANQGSEA. The CDR3 loop spans 11 amino acids. V was cut by 6 bases and J by 9 bases, with 11 bases left in between. CDR3 region: CSVRLARELFF. The CDR3 bases are TGCAGCGTGAGACTGGCCCGGGAGCTGTTTTTT.

V and J are TRBV25-1 and TRBJ1-2; the D is unclear. Per germline, CDR1 MGHDK and CDR2 SYGVNS. V lost 10 bases and J 8 bases, leaving 17 bases between the germline ends. This CDR3 comprises 12 residues. The CDR3 region has the DNA TGTGCCACCCGTTCATTTAGAGGCGGCTACACCTTC. Translated, it gives CATRSFRGGYTF.

The chain has TRBV4-2 and TRBJ2-5; 10 nucleotides agree with TRBD2. V shed 0 bases and J 5 bases; nucleotides not matched to a gene: 3. Per the germline V gene, CDR1 is LGHNA and CDR2 is YNFKEQ. The CDR3 contains 15 residues. The CDR3 reads CASSQEAGGLETQYF. CDR3 nucleotides: TGTGCCAGCAGCCAAGAAGCGGGGGGGCTCGAGACCCAGTACTTC.

This clonotype turned up a few times. CDR3 residues: CASSLSMAPPGTEAFF. CDR3 DNA: TGTGCCAGCAGTTTATCGATGGCCCCCCCGGGAACTGAAGCTTTCTTT. This chain uses TRBV27 with TRBJ1-1; D is undetermined. The CDR3 has 16 amino acids. Germline V gene lookup returns CDR1 MNHEY and CDR2 SMNVEV (reference sequence). Trimming cost V 0 bases and J 5 bases, with 16 bases left between them.

The chain has TRBV7-2 and TRBJ2-1; 15 bases fit TRBD2. CDR1 and CDR2 (germline): SGHTA, FQGNSA. Unmatched junction bases numbered 6, after V lost 5 bases and J lost 7 bases. The CDR3 runs to 16 residues. In DNA, the CDR3 is TGTGCCAGCAGCCCTGGGACTAGCGGGGGGATGAATGAGCAGTTCTTC. Amino acids: CASSPGTSGGMNEQFF.